These 11 T cell receptor beta chains originate from one sample sequenced in a study of metastatic and nonmetastatic thyroid tumors. There were no patients who had received any treatment before thyroid surgery. TCRdb re-processed the PCR reads through MiXCR. Of around 12,000 clones listed, around a quarter are singletons. Sequencing was performed on tumor tissue. These receptors originate from a female donor with papillary thyroid cancer or a benign thyroid nodule (not recorded which). Some clones in this sample may be carry-over from other donors' samples.

CDR3 sequence reads: CASSPSGLAGSRTGELFF. Written as DNA, the CDR3 is TGTGCCAGCAGCCCGTCGGGACTAGCGGGATCTAGGACCGGGGAGCTGTTTTTT. This sequence joins TRBV7-3 and TRBJ2-2; 13 nucleotides line up with TRBD2. Germline V gene lookup returns CDR1 SGHTA and CDR2 FQGTGA. After removal of 5 bases from V and 5 bases from J, the junction contained 11 bases not matched to a gene. This CDR3 has 18 residues.

CDR3 bases: TGTGCCAGCAGTTCGACTAGCGGTCATACGAACACCGGGGAGCTGTTTTTT. Translating it yields CASSSTSGHTNTGELFF. The V call is TRBV6-2 or TRBV6-3, the J call TRBJ2-2, with TRBD2 matching over 9 bases. V shed 4 bases, J shed 0 bases, and the junction held 6 bases outside the gene matches. The CDR3 has 17 residues. Germline V gene data show CDR1 as MNHEY and CDR2 as SVGEGT.

Judged by abundance, this clone is medium-sized (0.01 to 0.1%). The chain is built from TRBV5-6 and TRBJ1-2, with D maybe TRBD1 (6 bases). There are 13 residues in the CDR3. The V gene's germline CDR1 is SGHDT and CDR2 YYEEEE. The V gene lost 4 bases and the J gene lost 4 bases, with 11 bases spanning the gap. The CDR3 protein is CASSMGGAYGYTF. Here the CDR3 DNA reads TGTGCCAGCAGCATGGGGGGGGCCTATGGCTACACCTTC.

This clone was observed at least ten times. The genes are TRBV19 and TRBJ1-2; D call uncertain. V gave up 2 bases and J gave up 5 bases, with 12 bases separating them. The CDR3 consists of 14 residues. Per the germline V gene, CDR1 is LNHDA and CDR2 is SQIVND (reference sequence). The CDR3 DNA follows: TGTGCCAGTAGTATATTCGGAGAAAGTTATGGCTACACCTTC. Its protein product is CASSIFGESYGYTF. Drawing the rest from reference TRBV19 and TRBJ1-2, the complete variable domain is DGGITQSPKYLFRKEGQNVTLSCEQNLNHDAMYWYRQDPGQGLRLIYYSQIVNDFQKGDIAEGYSVSREKKESFPLTVTSAQKNPTAFYLCASSIFGESYGYTFGSGTRLTVV.

As regards this clone: Germline is not matched at one junction end, which may reflect a read error. The chain carries TRBV27 and TRBJ1-2; TRBD1 matches at 7 bases. This CDR3 comprises 14 residues. CDR1 and CDR2 (germline): MNHEY, SMNVEV (reference sequence). The CDR3 coding sequence is TGTGCCAGCAGTTTATACCCAGGGGGGTATGGCCACACCTTC. This codes for CASSLYPGGYGHTF.

This clone was seen ten or more times. The chain uses TRBV19 and TRBJ1-2, with 7 bases matching TRBD1. V gave up 9 bases and J gave up 4 bases; unmatched junction bases: 8. Germline assignment: CDR1 LNHDA and CDR2 SQIVND (reference sequence). This CDR3 region has 13 residues. The CDR3 spells CASAGGTAYGYTF. CDR3 coding DNA: TGTGCCAGCGCCGGGGGGACAGCCTATGGCTACACCTTC.

This clone has at least ten counts. The chain uses TRBV11-1 and TRBJ2-1; TRBD1 matches 10 bases. The CDR3 has 14 residues. V trimming: 5 bases; J trimming: 6 bases; junction bases outside the gene matches: 4. The germline V gene encodes CDR1 SGHAT and CDR2 FQDESV (reference sequence). The CDR3 DNA is TGTGCCAGCAGCCGGGACAGGGGATTCAATGAGCAGTTCTTC. Encoded protein: CASSRDRGFNEQFF. The whole variable domain, filled in from reference TRBV11-1 and TRBJ2-1, reads EAEVAQSPRYKITEKSQAVAFWCDPISGHATLYWYRQILGQGPELLVQFQDESVVDDSQLPKDRFSAERLKGVDSTLKIQPAELGDSAMYLCASSRDRGFNEQFFGPGTRLTVL.

This chain uses TRBV7-1 with TRBJ2-1; 14 bases are a match to TRBD2. Being an ORF, TRBV7-1 has a function that is uncertain. V lost 5 bases to trimming and J lost 3 bases; unmatched junction nucleotides: 12. The CDR3 loop spans 19 amino acids. The CDR3 sequence is CASSTPSRGTSGSYNEQFF. The CDR3 bases are TGTGCCAGCAGCACACCTAGCCGGGGGACTAGCGGGAGCTACAATGAGCAGTTCTTC.

This clone was counted between two and nine times. The rearrangement uses TRBV6-4 and TRBJ1-2; 9 bases are a match to TRBD1. Germline V CDR1 and CDR2: MRHNA, SNTAGT. This CDR3 is built from 14 residues. After removal of 5 bases from V and 4 bases from J, the junction contained 5 bases not matched to a gene. CDR3 loop: CASSPDRGGYGYTF. CDR3 DNA: TGTGCCAGCAGTCCAGACAGGGGGGGCTATGGCTACACCTTC.

V is TRBV4-2 and J is TRBJ1-6; D is perhaps TRBD1 (5 bases). The V gene's germline CDR1 is LGHNA and CDR2 YNFKEQ. The CDR3 totals 15 residues. With 0 bases removed from V and 10 bases from J, the gap between germline ends came to 13 bases. The CDR3 DNA reads as TGTGCCAGCAGCCAAGATTACGGGGCACAGTCACCCCTCCACTTT. Residues: CASSQDYGAQSPLHF.

This chain links TRBV4-1 with TRBJ2-7; TRBD1 matches 8 bases. This CDR3 is 18 amino acids long. Losses at the gene ends were 1 base for V and 0 bases for J; bases not matched to a gene: 11. CDR1 is MGHRA and CDR2 is YSYEKL in the germline V gene. The CDR3 DNA sequence: TGCGCCAGCAGCCAAGCCCTCTCCGGACAGGGTTACTCCTACGAGCAGTACTTC. Amino acids: CASSQALSGQGYSYEQYF.